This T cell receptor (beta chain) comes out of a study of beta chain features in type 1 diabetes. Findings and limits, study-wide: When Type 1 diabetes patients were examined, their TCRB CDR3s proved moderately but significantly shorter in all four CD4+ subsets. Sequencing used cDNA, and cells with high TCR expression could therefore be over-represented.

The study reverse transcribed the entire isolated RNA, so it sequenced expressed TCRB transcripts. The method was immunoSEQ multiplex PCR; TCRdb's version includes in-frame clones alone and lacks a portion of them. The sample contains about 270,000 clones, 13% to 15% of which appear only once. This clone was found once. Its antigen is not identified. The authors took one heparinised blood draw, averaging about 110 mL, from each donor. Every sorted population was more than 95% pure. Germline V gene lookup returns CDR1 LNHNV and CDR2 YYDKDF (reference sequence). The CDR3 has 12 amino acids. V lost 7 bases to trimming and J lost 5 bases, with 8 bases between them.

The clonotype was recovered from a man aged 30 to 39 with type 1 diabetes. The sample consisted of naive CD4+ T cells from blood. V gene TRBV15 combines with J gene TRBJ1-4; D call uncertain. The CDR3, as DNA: TGTGCCACCACCCTGAGAAATGAAAAACTGTTTTTT. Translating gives CATTLRNEKLFF.